This T cell receptor (beta chain) was sequenced during a study of T cell responses to AZD1222 COVID-19 vaccine. Study results and limitations: In a largely white British group with more females than males, clonal diversity was possibly underestimated. Two AZD1222 administrations were followed by greater Spike-specific TCR breadth and depth. Unmutated variant regions reportedly attract nearly half of all spike-specific TCRs.

Germline lookup yields CDR1 SNHLY and CDR2 FYNNEI. This CDR3 region has 13 residues. With 3 bases removed from V and 2 bases from J, the gap between germline ends came to 8 bases. Here immunoSEQ multiplex PCR was the method, and the copy in TCRdb shows in-frame clones only, minus some. The repertoire holds about 200,000 clones, with just over 90% as singletons. On this clone itself: As yet, its antigen is unknown.

The source material was peripheral blood, sampled on day 0 of MenACWY control vaccination. The source is an adult in good health. J is TRBJ2-7 and V is TRBV2; D is perhaps TRBD1 (5 bases). The DNA of the CDR3 is TGTGCCAGCAGTGAGTCAGGGCCCTACGAGCAGTACTTC. This translates into CASSESGPYEQYF.